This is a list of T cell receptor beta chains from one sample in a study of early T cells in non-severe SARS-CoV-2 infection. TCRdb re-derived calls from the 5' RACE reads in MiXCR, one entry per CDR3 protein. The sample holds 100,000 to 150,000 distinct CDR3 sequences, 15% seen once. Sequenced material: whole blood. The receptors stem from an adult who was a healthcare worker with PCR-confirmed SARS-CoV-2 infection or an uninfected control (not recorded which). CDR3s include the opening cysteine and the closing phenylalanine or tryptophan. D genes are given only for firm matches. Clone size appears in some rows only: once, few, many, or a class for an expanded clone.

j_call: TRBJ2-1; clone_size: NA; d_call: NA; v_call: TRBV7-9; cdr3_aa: CVSSPAGLGYNEQFF; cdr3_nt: TGTGTCAGCAGCCCTGCTGGACTGGGATACAATGAGCAGTTCTTC
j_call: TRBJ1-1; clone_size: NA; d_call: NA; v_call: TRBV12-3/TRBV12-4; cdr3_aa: CASNSVGAEAFF; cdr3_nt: TGTGCCAGCAATTCCGTCGGGGCTGAAGCTTTCTTT
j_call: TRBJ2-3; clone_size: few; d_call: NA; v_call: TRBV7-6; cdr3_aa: CASSLSSGADTQYF; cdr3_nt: TGTGCCAGCAGCTTATCGTCAGGGGCAGATACGCAGTATTTT
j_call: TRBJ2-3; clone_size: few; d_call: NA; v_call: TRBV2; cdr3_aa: CASSVFAGGSTDTQYF; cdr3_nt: TGTGCCAGCAGTGTGTTTGCCGGGGGCAGCACAGATACGCAGTATTTT
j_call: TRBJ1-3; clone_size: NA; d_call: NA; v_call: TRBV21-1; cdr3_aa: CASSKARGGNTIYF; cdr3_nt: TGTGCCAGCAGCAAGGCCCGGGGTGGAAACACCATATATTTT
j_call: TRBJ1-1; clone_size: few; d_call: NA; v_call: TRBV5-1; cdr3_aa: CASLPTQGSNTEAFF; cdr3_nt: TGCGCCAGCCTACCGACTCAGGGATCGAACACTGAAGCTTTCTTT
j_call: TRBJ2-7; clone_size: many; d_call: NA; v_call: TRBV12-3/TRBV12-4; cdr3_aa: CASSFGGDHEQYF; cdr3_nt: TGTGCCAGCAGTTTCGGCGGGGACCACGAGCAGTACTTC
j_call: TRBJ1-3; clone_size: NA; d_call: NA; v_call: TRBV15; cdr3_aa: CATSTQGTGNTIYF; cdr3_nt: TGTGCCACCAGCACGCAGGGTACTGGAAACACCATATATTTT
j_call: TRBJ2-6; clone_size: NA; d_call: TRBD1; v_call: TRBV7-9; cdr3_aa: CASRPTGLESGANVLTF; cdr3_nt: TGTGCCAGCAGGCCGACAGGGCTCGAATCTGGGGCCAACGTCCTGACTTTC
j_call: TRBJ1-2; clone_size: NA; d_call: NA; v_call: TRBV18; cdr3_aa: CASSPDGHYGYTF; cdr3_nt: TGTGCCAGCTCACCAGACGGCCACTATGGCTACACCTTC
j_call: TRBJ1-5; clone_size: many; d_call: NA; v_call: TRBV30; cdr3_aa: CAWSVDTNQPQHF; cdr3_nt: TGTGCCTGGAGTGTGGACACCAATCAGCCCCAGCATTTT
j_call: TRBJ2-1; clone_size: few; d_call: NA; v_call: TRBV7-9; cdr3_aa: CASSPVRVSISYNEQFF; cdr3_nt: TGTGCCAGCAGTCCCGTACGGGTTTCTATCTCCTACAATGAGCAGTTCTTC
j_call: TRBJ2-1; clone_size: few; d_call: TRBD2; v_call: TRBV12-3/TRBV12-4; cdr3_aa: CASSLAGGIYNEQFF; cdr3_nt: TGTGCCAGCAGTTTAGCGGGGGGGATATACAATGAGCAGTTCTTC
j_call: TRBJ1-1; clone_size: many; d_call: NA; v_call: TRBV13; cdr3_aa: CASSHGTGLSGAFF; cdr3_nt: TGTGCCAGCAGCCATGGCACAGGTCTTAGTGGAGCTTTCTTT
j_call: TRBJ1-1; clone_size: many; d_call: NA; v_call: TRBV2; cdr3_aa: CASSEMSLNTEAFF; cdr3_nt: TGTGCCAGCAGTGAAATGAGTTTGAACACTGAAGCTTTCTTT